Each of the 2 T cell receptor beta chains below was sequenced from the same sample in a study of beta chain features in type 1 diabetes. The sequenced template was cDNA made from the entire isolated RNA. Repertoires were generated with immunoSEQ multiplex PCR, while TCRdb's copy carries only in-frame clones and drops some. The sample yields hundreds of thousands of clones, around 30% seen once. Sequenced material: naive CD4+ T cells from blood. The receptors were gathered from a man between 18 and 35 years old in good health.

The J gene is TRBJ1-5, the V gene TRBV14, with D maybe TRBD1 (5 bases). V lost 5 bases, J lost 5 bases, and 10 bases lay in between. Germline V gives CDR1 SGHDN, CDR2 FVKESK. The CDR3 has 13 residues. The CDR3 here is CASSVDSDQPQHF. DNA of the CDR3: TGTGCCAGCAGCGTAGACAGCGATCAGCCCCAGCATTTT.

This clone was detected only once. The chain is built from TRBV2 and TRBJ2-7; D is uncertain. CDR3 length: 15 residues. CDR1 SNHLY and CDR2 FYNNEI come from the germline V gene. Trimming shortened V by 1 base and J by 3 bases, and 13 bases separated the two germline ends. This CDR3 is CASSEDGQFYYEQYF. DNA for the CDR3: TGTGCCAGCAGTGAAGACGGGCAGTTTTACTACGAGCAGTACTTC.